This T cell receptor (beta chain) was sequenced for a study of blood T cell repertoires in COVID-19. Germline loops: CDR1 MDHEN, CDR2 SYDVKM. Trimming cost V 4 bases and J 0 bases, with 18 bases left between them. This CDR3 has 18 residues. As processed by the authors: Amplifying reference gene primers gave estimates of nucleated cell counts. Produced via immunoSEQ multiplex PCR; TCRdb's table is partial and in-frame only. V and J calls and clone size are as listed in that table; D and trimming were resolved from the DNA. In the table there are over 150,000 clones, roughly 80% of which are singletons.

The chain employs TRBV28 and TRBJ1-4; tentative D call: TRBD1 (6 bases). The sample comprised peripheral blood. This TCR was sampled from a man aged 65-85 years with active or convalescent COVID-19. CDR3 region: CASSYTGTLLATNEKLFF. The CDR3 DNA follows: TGTGCCAGCAGTTACACCGGGACACTACTTGCAACTAATGAAAAACTGTTTTTT.